This paragraph reports one T cell receptor beta chain. The PCR was carried out with 60 Vbeta primers and 13 Jbeta primers. Sequenced by immunoSEQ multiplex PCR; TCRdb stores in-frame clones only, minus some. The sample consists of some 110,000 clones, around 78% of them appearing once. Trimming took 1 base from V and 7 from J; bases not matched to a gene: 3. CDR1 and CDR2 from the germline V gene are SEHNR and FQNEAQ (reference sequence). The length of the CDR3 is 14 residues. This sample stems from a study of cytomegalovirus exposure and HLA in healthy donors. Sequenced input: PBMCs. The V and J genes are TRBV7-9 and TRBJ1-5; 8 bases line up with TRBD1. This TCR was sampled from a man aged 60 to 75 in good health and CMV-seropositive. CDR3 nucleotides: TGTGCCAGCAGCTTAGGGACAGGGTACCAGCCCCAGCATTTT. Its translation is CASSLGTGYQPQHF.